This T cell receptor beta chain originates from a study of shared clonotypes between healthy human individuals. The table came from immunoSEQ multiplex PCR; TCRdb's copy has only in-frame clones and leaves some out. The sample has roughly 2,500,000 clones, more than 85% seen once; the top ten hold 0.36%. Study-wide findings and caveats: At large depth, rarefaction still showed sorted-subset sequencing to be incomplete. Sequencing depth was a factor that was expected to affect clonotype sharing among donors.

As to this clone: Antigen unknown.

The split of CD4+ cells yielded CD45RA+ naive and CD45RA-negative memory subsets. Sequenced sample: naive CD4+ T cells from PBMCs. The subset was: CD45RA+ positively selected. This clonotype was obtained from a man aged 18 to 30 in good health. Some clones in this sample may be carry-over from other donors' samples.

CDR3 DNA sequence: TGTGCCAGCTCATCCCTGAGGGGGAGAGCCGGAGATACGCAGTATTTT. Protein product: CASSSLRGRAGDTQYF. The chain has TRBV18 and TRBJ2-3, with D tentatively TRBD1 (6 bases). This CDR3 region has 16 residues. Trimming pared 5 bases from V and 5 bases from J, leaving 20 bases between. Germline lookup yields CDR1 KGHSH and CDR2 LQKENI.